These 10 T cell receptor beta chains came from one sample sequenced in a study of memory CD4+ T cells and cytomegalovirus serostatus. The sort gate was single viable CD3+CD4+CD8-CD45RO+ cells for memory CD4+ T cells. Measured with immunoSEQ multiplex PCR; TCRdb has only the in-frame clones, and not every one. The repertoire has some 44,000 clones, roughly 80% of them found once; the top ten carry approximately 0.58%. Sequenced input: memory CD4+ T cells from blood. All receptors come from an adult in good health and CMV-seronegative.

The V and J genes are TRBV5-1 and TRBJ2-2, with 12 nucleotides matching TRBD2. Germline V gene lookup returns CDR1 SGHRS and CDR2 YFSETQ. This CDR3 has 17 amino acids. The V gene end was trimmed by 4 bases and the J gene end by 6 bases; junction bases not matched to a gene: 10. CDR3 sequence (DNA): TGCGCCAGCAGCCCCCGGACTAGCGGGGTGTTGGCCGGGGAGCTGTTTTTT. This sequence encodes CASSPRTSGVLAGELFF.

The V and J genes are TRBV6-1 and TRBJ2-3, with TRBD2 matching 7 bases. The V gene end was trimmed by 3 bases and the J gene end by 6 bases; junction bases not matched to a gene: 9. The CDR3 runs to 15 residues. Per germline, CDR1 MNHNS and CDR2 SASEGT. The CDR3 reads CASSDSGGSGDTQYF. The DNA for the CDR3 is TGTGCCAGCAGTGATTCGGGGGGTAGTGGTGATACGCAGTATTTT.

The chain combines TRBV5-6 with TRBJ2-7; D not certain. The CDR3 sequence is 12 residues long. The V end lost 4 bases, the J end lost 6 bases, and 11 bases lay between the germline ends. Per the germline V gene, CDR1 is SGHDT and CDR2 is YYEEEE. The CDR3 here is CASSRMGSEQYF. In DNA form, the CDR3 reads TGTGCCAGCAGCCGGATGGGTTCCGAGCAGTACTTC.

This rearrangement joins TRBV7-7 to TRBJ2-7; 8 bases map to TRBD1. The CDR3 is made up of 15 amino acids. The junction had 8 bases not matched to a gene; V was cut back by 5 bases and J by 2 bases. Germline V lookup: CDR1 SSHAT, CDR2 FNYEAQ (reference sequence). The CDR3 DNA reads TGTGCCAGCAGCCCGGTGCAGGGGGCGGCCTACGAGCAGTACTTC. Its protein product is CASSPVQGAAYEQYF.

The chain has TRBV27 and TRBJ2-5, with TRBD2 matching 12 bases. Trimming removed 2 bases from V and 3 bases from J; junction bases left unmatched: 7. CDR3 size: 17 residues. Germline lookup yields CDR1 MNHEY and CDR2 SMNVEV (reference sequence). The CDR3 loop is CASSLRSRLAGEETQYF. The DNA for the CDR3 is TGTGCCAGCAGTTTACGTTCCCGACTAGCGGGGGAAGAGACCCAGTACTTC.

The chain employs TRBV2 and TRBJ1-5; D unresolved. The CDR3 is 12 residues long. Germline V gives CDR1 SNHLY, CDR2 FYNNEI. The V end was cut by 5 bases, the J end by 4 bases, with 6 bases between. DNA for the CDR3: TGTGCCAGCAGTATGGGGAATCAGCCCCAGCATTTT. It encodes CASSMGNQPQHF.

The gene calls are TRBV4-2 and TRBJ1-1; the match to TRBD1 covers 8 bases. This CDR3 comprises 15 residues. V shed 4 bases, J shed 4 bases, and the junction held 8 bases outside the gene matches. Germline-derived CDR1 and CDR2 are LGHNA and YNFKEQ. The DNA for the CDR3 is TGTGCCAGCAGCCGAGGACAGGGAGAGGCCACTGAAGCTTTCTTT. Translated: CASSRGQGEATEAFF.

The chain couples TRBV6-5 to TRBJ1-2; D possibly corresponds to TRBD1 (5 bases). There are 12 residues in the CDR3. Germline CDR1 and CDR2: MNHEY and SVGAGI. V lost 5 bases and J lost 8, with 12 bases in between. CDR3 DNA sequence: TGTGCCAGCAGTCAGGGAGTTTGGGGCTACACCTTC. This encodes CASSQGVWGYTF.

This chain connects TRBV20-1 to TRBJ1-6; the D is unclear. The germline V and J ends were trimmed by 5 bases and 9 bases, with 8 bases remaining between them. The germline gives CDR1 DFQATT, CDR2 SNEGSKA (reference sequence). The CDR3 consists of 11 residues. CDR3 loop: CSAPSGSPLHF. CDR3 DNA sequence: TGCAGTGCTCCCTCCGGTTCACCCCTCCACTTT.

The chain carries TRBV4-2 and TRBJ1-2, with unresolved D. The CDR3 totals 16 residues. Germline CDR1 is LGHNA and CDR2 is YNFKEQ. Trimming removed 0 bases from V and 2 bases from J, with 13 bases in between. CDR3 nucleotides: TGTGCCAGCAGCCAAGAGCAAGTGGACTTGAACTATGGCTACACCTTC. This encodes CASSQEQVDLNYGYTF.